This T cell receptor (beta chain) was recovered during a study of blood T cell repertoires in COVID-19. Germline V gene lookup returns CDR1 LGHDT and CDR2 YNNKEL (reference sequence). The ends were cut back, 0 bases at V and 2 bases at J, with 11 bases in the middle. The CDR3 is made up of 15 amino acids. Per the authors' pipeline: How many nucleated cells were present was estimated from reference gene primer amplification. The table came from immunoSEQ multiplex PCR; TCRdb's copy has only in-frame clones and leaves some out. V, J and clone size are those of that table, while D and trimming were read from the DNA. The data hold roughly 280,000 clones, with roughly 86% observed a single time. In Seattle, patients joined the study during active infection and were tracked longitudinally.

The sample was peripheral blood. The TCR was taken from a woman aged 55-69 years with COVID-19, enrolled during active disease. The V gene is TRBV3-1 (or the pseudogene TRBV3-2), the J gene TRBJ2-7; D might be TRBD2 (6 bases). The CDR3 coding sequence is TGTGCCAGCAGCCAAGAATGGACTAAAACCTACGAGCAGTACTTC. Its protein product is CASSQEWTKTYEQYF.